Each of the 24 T cell receptor beta chains below was sequenced from the same sample in a study of blood T cell repertoires in COVID-19. Sequencing was performed with immunoSEQ multiplex PCR; in TCRdb, only in-frame clones are kept and a portion is missing. The data contain around 300,000 clones, roughly nine tenths of them seen just once; the ten biggest clones take up about 6%. The sequenced material came from PBMCs or T cells enriched from blood (not recorded which). Receptor source: a woman between 40 and 55 years old who had recovered from COVID-19.

The genes are TRBV3-1 (or the pseudogene TRBV3-2) and TRBJ2-7, with TRBD2 identical over 8 bases. This CDR3 is built from 15 residues. CDR1 LGHDT and CDR2 YNNKEL come from the germline V gene (reference sequence). With V trimmed by 1 base and J by 1 base, 3 bases remained unmatched. The CDR3 sequence is CASSQGGRKSYEQYF. DNA for the CDR3: TGTGCCAGCAGCCAAGGCGGGAGGAAATCCTACGAGCAGTACTTC.

The rearrangement joins TRBV12-3 or TRBV12-4 to TRBJ2-3, with 7 bases matching TRBD2. CDR3 length: 12 residues. V lost 5 bases, J lost 10 bases, and 6 bases stayed unmatched. The CDR3 nucleotides read TGTGCCAGCAGTCTCATCCTAGCGGCGCAGTATTTT. This gives the protein CASSLILAAQYF.

The chain carries TRBV5-1 and TRBJ2-5, with 11 bases aligning to TRBD2. This CDR3 has 15 residues. V shed 7 bases, J shed 5 bases, and the junction held 10 bases outside the gene matches. The V gene's germline CDR1 is SGHRS and CDR2 YFSETQ. In DNA form, the CDR3 reads TGCGCCAGCGCCGTGACTAGCGGGAATATGGAGACCCAGTACTTC. This codes for CASAVTSGNMETQYF.

The rearrangement links TRBV19 to TRBJ2-3, with a weak D call TRBD1 (6 bases). The germline gives CDR1 LNHDA, CDR2 SQIVND (reference sequence). The CDR3 has 14 residues. V shed 7 bases and J shed 4 bases, with 15 bases lying between them. This CDR3 is CASTSRTVADTQYF. Written as DNA, the CDR3 is TGTGCCAGTACCTCCCGGACAGTCGCAGATACGCAGTATTTT.

V and J are TRBV15 and TRBJ2-7, with D hard to call. CDR1 is LNHNV, CDR2 YYDKDF, per germline (reference sequence). The CDR3 has 13 residues. Between the trimmed V and J ends, which lost 2 bases and 1 base, there was a span of 6 bases. The CDR3 loop is CATSRQVSYEQYF. CDR3 sequence (DNA): TGTGCCACCAGCAGACAGGTTTCCTACGAGCAGTACTTC.

This chain uses TRBV7-2 with TRBJ2-1; tentative D call: TRBD1 (5 bases). Between the trimmed V and J ends, which lost 10 bases and 4 bases, there was a span of 17 bases. The CDR3 loop spans 14 amino acids. CDR1 SGHTA and CDR2 FQGNSA come from the germline V gene. CDR3 sequence (DNA): TGTGCCACCAAGCTAGACAGAATTTACAATGAGCAGTTCTTC. It encodes CATKLDRIYNEQFF.

The rearrangement joins TRBV7-2 to TRBJ2-1, with 7 bases lining up with TRBD2. V was pared by 1 base and J by 7 bases, with 7 bases of the junction left unmatched. Germline values: CDR1 SGHTA, CDR2 FQGNSA. This CDR3 is 15 amino acids long. CDR3 DNA: TGTGCCAGCAGCTTAGAGGGCCCAGCGGGAAATGAGCAGTTCTTC. Its protein product is CASSLEGPAGNEQFF.

The V call is TRBV29-1, the J call TRBJ2-1, with 14 bases identical to TRBD2. The CDR3 spans 14 residues. Per germline, CDR1 SQVTM and CDR2 ANQGSEA. J was trimmed by 8 bases and V by 8 bases; bases with no gene match: 8. The CDR3 bases are TGCAGCACTACGGGACTAGCGGGAGAGGATGAGCAGTTCTTC. It encodes CSTTGLAGEDEQFF.

This clone was detected once. The chain employs TRBV7-2 and TRBJ1-2; 8 bases fit TRBD1. Germline V lookup: CDR1 SGHTA, CDR2 FQGNSA. The junction had 9 bases not matched to a gene; V was cut back by 4 bases and J by 8 bases. The CDR3 loop spans 14 amino acids. The CDR3 loop reads CASSYPGTGGGYTF. CDR3 DNA: TGTGCCAGCAGCTACCCCGGGACAGGCGGCGGCTACACCTTC. Looking up the rest from reference TRBV7-2 and TRBJ1-2 gives the full variable domain: GAGVSQSPSNKVTEKGKDVELRCDPISGHTALYWYRQSLGQGLEFLIYFQGNSAPDKSGLPSDRFSAERTGGSVSTLTIQRTQQEDSAVYLCASSYPGTGGGYTFGSGTRLTVV.

The CDR3 sequence is CASSGTSGNRRQYF. CDR3 DNA sequence: TGTGCCAGCAGCGGGACTAGCGGAAACCGTAGGCAGTACTTC. V and J are TRBV3-1 (or the pseudogene TRBV3-2) and TRBJ2-7; 11 bases map to TRBD2. Trimming cost V 5 bases and J 9 bases; bases outside gene matches: 9. CDR1 and CDR2 from the germline V gene are LGHDT and YNNKEL (reference sequence). The CDR3 contains 14 residues.

The chain has TRBV3-1 (or the pseudogene TRBV3-2) and TRBJ1-1; the D is unclear. Germline CDR1 is LGHDT and CDR2 is YNNKEL (reference sequence). The V end lost 5 bases, the J end lost 1 base, and 17 bases lay between the germline ends. This CDR3 is built from 16 residues. The CDR3 spells CASSFRGLTRNTEAFF. The CDR3 DNA reads as TGTGCCAGCAGCTTCCGGGGATTAACGAGGAACACTGAAGCTTTCTTT.

The genes are TRBV7-3 and TRBJ2-2, with a weak D call TRBD2 (6 bases). This CDR3 has 16 residues. In germline, CDR1 is SGHTA, CDR2 FQGTGA. Trimming removed 5 bases at V and 3 bases at J, with 16 bases between. The CDR3 protein is CASSRRGFMDTGELFF. DNA of the CDR3: TGTGCCAGCAGCAGGAGGGGTTTTATGGACACCGGGGAGCTGTTTTTT.

The CDR3 coding sequence is TGTGCCAGCAGTGAAGGGACTAGGTGGTACAATGAGCAGTTCTTC. Translating it yields CASSEGTRWYNEQFF. The V gene is TRBV2, the J gene TRBJ2-1; 7 bases fit TRBD2. Germline assignment: CDR1 SNHLY and CDR2 FYNNEI. After removal of 1 base from V and 4 bases from J, the junction contained 4 bases not matched to a gene. The CDR3 runs 15 residues.

The V and J genes are TRBV7-3 and TRBJ2-2; 9 bases fit TRBD1. CDR1 and CDR2 (germline): SGHTA, FQGTGA. The V segment lost 5 bases and the J segment 3 bases; nucleotides outside the gene matches: 4. CDR3 size: 15 residues. The CDR3 here is CASSPTGGDTGELFF. DNA of the CDR3: TGTGCCAGCAGCCCAACAGGGGGCGACACCGGGGAGCTGTTTTTT. The whole variable domain, remainder taken from reference TRBV7-3 and TRBJ2-2, is GAGVSQTPSNKVTEKGKYVELRCDPISGHTALYWYRQSLGQGPEFLIYFQGTGAADDSGLPNDRFFAVRPEGSVSTLKIQRTERGDSAVYLCASSPTGGDTGELFFGEGSRLTVL.

The genes are TRBV30 and TRBJ1-2; 12 bases are a match to TRBD1. This CDR3 has 14 amino acids. The germline gives CDR1 GTSNPN, CDR2 SVGIG (reference sequence). The junction had 3 bases not matched to a gene; V was cut back by 3 bases and J by 4 bases. CDR3 sequence: CAWRGTGGLYGYTF. The CDR3 nucleotides are TGTGCCTGGAGAGGGACAGGGGGCCTCTATGGCTACACCTTC.

This clone has only one observation. This rearrangement joins TRBV24-1 to TRBJ2-3, with 13 bases fitting TRBD2. The CDR3 contains 17 residues. V gave up 5 bases and J gave up 1 base; unmatched junction bases: 5. CDR1 and CDR2 (germline): KGHDR, SFDVKD. Here the CDR3 DNA reads TGTGCCACCAGTGCCCTGACTAGCGGGAGGCGCACAGATACGCAGTATTTT. It codes for CATSALTSGRRTDTQYF.

V and J are TRBV5-6 and TRBJ2-7; 11 bases match TRBD2. This CDR3 comprises 15 residues. Germline V gene data show CDR1 as SGHDT and CDR2 as YYEEEE. J gave up 4 bases and V 4 bases, and 7 bases lay outside the gene matches. This CDR3 is CASSPGLAATYEQYF. CDR3 nucleotide sequence: TGTGCCAGCAGCCCGGGACTAGCGGCAACATACGAGCAGTACTTC.

V is TRBV3-1 (or the pseudogene TRBV3-2) and J is TRBJ2-2; 11 bases line up with TRBD2. The CDR3 spans 18 residues. With V trimmed by 4 bases and J by 0 bases, 7 bases remained unmatched. In germline, CDR1 is LGHDT, CDR2 YNNKEL (reference sequence). For the CDR3, the DNA is TGTGCCAGCAGCCCCCGACTAGCGGGGTTCGCGAACACCGGGGAGCTGTTTTTT. Protein product: CASSPRLAGFANTGELFF.

Notes on this clone: Other DNA sequences in the sample encode the same CDR3. The chain recombines TRBV7-9 with TRBJ2-7; 9 bases align to TRBD2. This CDR3 region has 14 residues. In germline, CDR1 is SEHNR, CDR2 FQNEAQ (reference sequence). Trimming at V came to 8 bases and at J to 1 base, leaving 6 bases not matched to a gene. The CDR3, as DNA: TGTGCCAGCCGTAGCGGGAGTTCGTCCTACGAGCAGTACTTC. This codes for CASRSGSSSYEQYF.

This clone was seen only once. The chain uses TRBV6-5 and TRBJ1-2; 9 bases agree with TRBD1. The germline V gene encodes CDR1 MNHEY and CDR2 SVGAGI. The CDR3 has 12 amino acids. Trimming took 4 bases from V and 8 from J; bases not matched to a gene: 2. The CDR3 region is CASSSGTGGYTF. As DNA, the CDR3 is TGTGCCAGCAGTTCTGGGACAGGGGGCTACACCTTC.

The chain joins TRBV30 to TRBJ1-1; 9 bases are a match to TRBD1. Germline CDR1 is GTSNPN and CDR2 is SVGIG (reference sequence). V lost 2 bases, J lost 8 bases, and 3 bases stayed unmatched. The CDR3 runs to 12 residues. CDR3 in amino acids: CAWSLGTGEAFF. The CDR3 bases are TGTGCCTGGAGTCTGGGGACAGGGGAAGCTTTCTTT. The variable domain in full, with the rest retrieved from reference TRBV30 and TRBJ1-1, is SQTIHQWPATLVQPVGSPLSLECTVEGTSNPNLYWYRQAAGRGLQLLFYSVGIGQISSEVPQNLSASRPQDRQFILSSKKLLLSDSGFYLCAWSLGTGEAFFGQGTRLTVV.

This chain joins TRBV24-1 and TRBJ2-3, with D possibly matching TRBD1 (6 bases). The CDR3 is 16 amino acids. V was pared by 0 bases and J by 3 bases, with 12 bases between. Per the germline V gene, CDR1 is KGHDR and CDR2 is SFDVKD. CDR3 in amino acids: CATSDLGGQGTDTQYF. CDR3 bases: TGTGCCACCAGTGATTTGGGGGGTCAGGGGACAGATACGCAGTATTTT.

The rearrangement links TRBV6-1 to TRBJ2-7, with D perhaps matching TRBD1 (6 bases). The CDR3 totals 15 residues. With 1 base removed from V and 4 bases from J, the gap between germline ends came to 14 bases. Germline V lookup: CDR1 MNHNS, CDR2 SASEGT. The CDR3 protein is CASSEVGLGTYEQYF. CDR3 bases: TGTGCCAGCAGTGAAGTGGGGTTAGGGACATACGAGCAGTACTTC.

The gene calls are TRBV11-1 and TRBJ1-2, with unresolved D. Germline V CDR1 and CDR2: SGHAT, FQDESV (reference sequence). V was clipped by 5 bases and J by 2 bases, with 9 bases between them. The CDR3 sequence is 13 residues long. The CDR3 here is CASSPADNYGYTF. CDR3 bases: TGTGCCAGCAGCCCAGCGGACAACTATGGCTACACCTTC.